Listed here are 27 T cell receptor beta chains from one sample, sequenced in a study of beta chain features in type 1 diabetes. Study-level results: Patients with Type 1 diabetes showed moderately but significantly shorter TCRB CDR3s in all four CD4+ subsets.

Since all of the isolated RNA was reverse transcribed, expressed TCRB transcripts were what got sequenced. Generated by immunoSEQ multiplex PCR, the TCRdb table keeps only in-frame clones and is missing some. The top ten hold around 0.04% of the sample, which has 500,000 to 850,000 clones, roughly 13% seen once. Antigen specificity for these receptors is unknown. The sequencing input was naive CD4+ T cells from blood. These receptors all come from a man in his late teens or twenties with type 1 diabetes.

This clone was counted between two and nine times. Within the sample, other DNA sequences also encode this same CDR3. The chain uses TRBV18 and TRBJ1-5; D perhaps matches TRBD1 (5 bases). Between the trimmed V and J ends, which lost 3 bases and 3 bases, there was a span of 12 bases. Germline V CDR1 and CDR2: KGHSH, LQKENI. This CDR3 has 15 residues. CDR3 residues: CASSPRDGSNQPQHF. The CDR3 DNA reads as TGTGCCAGCTCACCCCGGGACGGGTCCAATCAGCCCCAGCATTTT. The full variable domain, with the rest looked up from reference TRBV18 and TRBJ1-5, is NAGVMQNPRHLVRRRGQEARLRCSPMKGHSHVYWYRQLPEEGLKFMVYLQKENIIDESGMPKERFSAEFPKEGPSILRIQQVVRGDSAAYFCASSPRDGSNQPQHFGDGTRLSIL.

This chain connects TRBV9 to TRBJ2-1; D might be TRBD2 (6 bases). The CDR3 consists of 18 residues. Trimming took off 0 bases at V and 2 bases at J, with 18 bases between the two ends. Per germline, CDR1 SGDLS and CDR2 YYNGEE. The CDR3 DNA reads TGTGCCAGCAGCGTAGGTATGAGGGGCGGAGGGACCTACAATGAGCAGTTCTTC. It encodes CASSVGMRGGGTYNEQFF. Using reference TRBV9 and TRBJ2-1 for the parts outside the CDR3, the full variable domain is DSGVTQTPKHLITATGQRVTLRCSPRSGDLSVYWYQQSLDQGLQFLIQYYNGEERAKGNILERFSAQQFPDLHSELNLSSLELGDSALYFCASSVGMRGGGTYNEQFFGPGTRLTVL.

This clone was seen ten or more times. This chain connects TRBV28 to TRBJ2-4, with 8 bases matching TRBD1. Losses at the gene ends were 6 bases for V and 15 bases for J; bases not matched to a gene: 7. Germline V gene sequence: CDR1 MDHEN, CDR2 SYDVKM. This CDR3 region has 11 residues. CDR3 coding DNA: TGTGCCAGCAGCCGACAGGGGTATGGGTACTTC. It specifies CASSRQGYGYF.

This chain links TRBV30 with TRBJ2-7; 14 nucleotides align to TRBD2. The CDR3 consists of 16 residues. The germline gives CDR1 GTSNPN, CDR2 SVGIG (reference sequence). V dropped 0 bases and J dropped 5; count of bases not matched to a gene: 6. This CDR3 reads CAWSVGLAGDVDEQYF. The CDR3 DNA follows: TGTGCCTGGAGTGTGGGACTAGCGGGAGACGTGGACGAGCAGTACTTC.

The chain joins TRBV7-2 to TRBJ2-3; 13 nucleotides line up with TRBD2. The germline V gene has CDR1 SGHTA and CDR2 FQGNSA. The junction had 3 bases not matched to a gene; V was cut back by 6 bases and J by 3 bases. There are 15 residues in the CDR3. The CDR3: CASSRGLAGTDTQYF. The CDR3 nucleotides read TGTGCCAGCAGTCGGGGACTAGCGGGAACAGATACGCAGTATTTT. Supplemented by reference TRBV7-2 and TRBJ2-3, the full variable domain reads GAGVSQSPSNKVTEKGKDVELRCDPISGHTALYWYRQSLGQGLEFLIYFQGNSAPDKSGLPSDRFSAERTGGSVSTLTIQRTQQEDSAVYLCASSRGLAGTDTQYFGPGTRLTVL.

This rearrangement joins TRBV10-3 to TRBJ1-5, with unresolved D. V lost 4 bases, J lost 0 bases, and 13 bases lay in between. Germline loops: CDR1 ENHRY, CDR2 SYGVKD. There are 16 residues in the CDR3. The CDR3 loop is CAISGTGLSSNQPQHF. CDR3 nucleotide sequence: TGTGCCATCAGTGGTACCGGGTTGTCTAGCAATCAGCCCCAGCATTTT.

The CDR3 here is CASSPLRGQYF. Written as DNA, the CDR3 is TGTGCCAGCAGCCCGCTTCGTGGGCAGTACTTC. The chain employs TRBV7-9 and TRBJ2-7; no reliable D call. CDR3 length equals 11 residues. Germline V gene data show CDR1 as SEHNR and CDR2 as FQNEAQ (reference sequence). Trimming removed 5 bases from V and 9 bases from J, with 11 bases in between.

The rearrangement uses TRBV29-1 and TRBJ2-5, with D possibly being TRBD2 (5 bases). The CDR3 spans 10 residues. Germline CDR1 is SQVTM and CDR2 is ANQGSEA. The V and J ends lost 4 bases and 5 bases respectively, with 5 bases between them. CDR3 DNA: TGCAGCGTTGGGGAGGAGACCCAGTACTTC. Encoded protein: CSVGEETQYF.

This chain links TRBV29-1 with TRBJ2-2, with D perhaps TRBD1 (5 bases). This CDR3 is built from 13 residues. CDR1 is SQVTM, CDR2 ANQGSEA, per germline. Trimming stripped 4 bases from V and 2 bases from J, with 8 bases between. This CDR3 is CSVGRENTGELFF. The DNA of the CDR3 is TGCAGCGTTGGCAGGGAAAACACCGGGGAGCTGTTTTTT.

This clone appeared a few times. J is TRBJ2-5 and V is TRBV4-3, with D uncertain. The germline V gene has CDR1 LGHNA and CDR2 YSLEER. The CDR3 has 16 residues. V was clipped by 0 bases and J by 3 bases, with 14 bases between them. This CDR3 is CASSQDFRPRKETQYF. In DNA, the CDR3 is TGCGCCAGCAGCCAAGATTTTAGGCCGAGAAAAGAGACCCAGTACTTC.

This sequence joins TRBV2 and TRBJ1-5, with TRBD1 matching 9 bases. Germline V gene sequence: CDR1 SNHLY, CDR2 FYNNEI. This CDR3 has 14 amino acids. V shed 5 bases, J shed 6 bases, and the junction held 5 bases outside the gene matches. Here the CDR3 DNA reads TGTGCCAGCAGTTCCGACAGGGGGAGTCAGCCCCAGCATTTT. This sequence encodes CASSSDRGSQPQHF.

The V gene is TRBV6-5, the J gene TRBJ1-2; D perhaps matches TRBD1 (5 bases). This CDR3 has 14 amino acids. Germline lookup yields CDR1 MNHEY and CDR2 SVGAGI. V was clipped by 6 bases and J by 6 bases, with 17 bases between them. CDR3 DNA sequence: TGTGCCAGCAGACGGACATCTCGAGAGCATGGCTACACCTTC. Amino acids: CASRRTSREHGYTF.

The V call is TRBV7-9, the J call TRBJ1-2; D call uncertain. With 0 bases removed from V and 2 bases from J, the gap between germline ends came to 7 bases. The CDR3 length is 14 residues. Germline assignment: CDR1 SEHNR and CDR2 FQNEAQ (reference sequence). For the CDR3, the DNA is TGTGCCAGCAGCTTAGCGCCAGAAAACTATGGCTACACCTTC. Translating it yields CASSLAPENYGYTF. Full variable domain (rest looked up from reference TRBV7-9 and TRBJ1-2): DTGVSQNPRHKITKRGQNVTFRCDPISEHNRLYWYRQTLGQGPEFLTYFQNEAQLEKSRLLSDRFSAERPKGSFSTLEIQRTEQGDSAMYLCASSLAPENYGYTFGSGTRLTVV.

This clone was counted a few times. V and J are TRBV4-3 and TRBJ2-2, with a weak D call TRBD2 (6 bases). This CDR3 is built from 19 residues. V lost 0 bases and J lost 2, with 19 bases in between. The V gene's germline CDR1 is LGHNA and CDR2 YSLEER. The CDR3 loop is CASSQDLVSGAGNTGELFF. Written as DNA, the CDR3 is TGCGCCAGCAGCCAAGATTTGGTGTCCGGCGCGGGAAACACCGGGGAGCTGTTTTTT.

The count of this clone is one. This chain uses TRBV5-4 with TRBJ2-3, with D uncertain. Germline lookup yields CDR1 SGHNT and CDR2 YYREEE (reference sequence). CDR3 size: 13 residues. Between the trimmed V and J ends, which lost 4 bases and 4 bases, there was a span of 10 bases. CDR3 sequence reads: CASSPDRSDTQYF. The CDR3 coding sequence is TGTGCCAGCAGCCCCGACCGGTCAGATACGCAGTATTTT.

V is TRBV28 and J is TRBJ1-2, with no clear D. CDR3 length: 12 residues. Trimming removed 5 bases at V and 7 bases at J, with 11 bases between. Per germline, CDR1 MDHEN and CDR2 SYDVKM. CDR3 in DNA: TGTGCCAGCAGTCCTAAGGTATCTGGCTACACCTTC. As protein: CASSPKVSGYTF.

This clone was seen more than once but under ten times. At the DNA level, this CDR3 is encoded by other sequences in the same sample as well. The chain couples TRBV7-2 to TRBJ2-3; D ambiguous. Germline CDR1 and CDR2: SGHTA and FQGNSA. V shed 4 bases and J shed 2 bases, with 4 bases lying between them. There are 12 residues in the CDR3. CDR3 sequence reads: CASSSFTDTQYF. As DNA, the CDR3 is TGTGCCAGCAGCTCTTTCACAGATACGCAGTATTTT.

This clone appeared a few times. The chain has TRBV25-1 and TRBJ1-5; D remains unclear. Trimming pared 1 base from V and 6 bases from J, leaving 7 bases between. Germline values: CDR1 MGHDK, CDR2 SYGVNS. This CDR3 spans 13 amino acids. The CDR3 protein is CASSELGGQPQHF. The CDR3 DNA is TGTGCCAGCAGTGAATTGGGAGGTCAGCCCCAGCATTTT.

The CDR3 here is CATSRDRGGQETQYF. The CDR3 nucleotides are TGTGCCACCAGCAGAGATCGGGGAGGCCAAGAGACCCAGTACTTC. The chain has TRBV15 and TRBJ2-5; possibly TRBD2 for D (6 bases). Germline V gives CDR1 LNHNV, CDR2 YYDKDF (reference sequence). Trimming left V 0 bases short and J 1 base short, with 9 bases between. The CDR3 length is 15 residues.

The sample holds a few counts of this clone. The chain couples TRBV4-1 to TRBJ2-6; possibly TRBD1 or TRBD2 for D (5 bases each). CDR1 and CDR2 from the germline V gene are MGHRA and YSYEKL. This CDR3 has 17 amino acids. Trimming left V 6 bases short and J 1 base short, with 16 bases between. The CDR3 bases are TGCGCCAGCAGGTCACCGGGACGCCTTTCTGGGGCCAACGTCCTGACTTTC. Translating it yields CASRSPGRLSGANVLTF.

V and J are TRBV5-4 and TRBJ2-3; 9 bases are shared with TRBD1. Per germline, CDR1 SGHNT and CDR2 YYREEE (reference sequence). This CDR3 region has 15 residues. V lost 6 bases, J lost 0 bases, and 5 bases stayed unmatched. CDR3 sequence (DNA): TGTGCCAGCACCTGGGGGACAGGGAGCACAGATACGCAGTATTTT. Translation gives CASTWGTGSTDTQYF.

The V gene is TRBV9, the J gene TRBJ2-3; D may be TRBD1 (6 bases). Trimming left V 0 bases short and J 5 bases short, with 16 bases between. CDR1 is SGDLS and CDR2 is YYNGEE in the germline V gene. The CDR3 extends over 16 amino acids. In nucleotides, the CDR3 is TGTGCCAGCAGCGTAGCGCAAGGGGGACGCCTAGATACGCAGTATTTT. Translated, it gives CASSVAQGGRLDTQYF.

This clone was picked up a small number of times. This chain connects TRBV7-9 to TRBJ2-6; D gene ambiguous. Germline values: CDR1 SEHNR, CDR2 FQNEAQ (reference sequence). The CDR3 totals 17 residues. The V and J ends lost 1 base and 0 bases respectively, with 10 bases between them. The CDR3 coding sequence is TGTGCCAGCAGCTTAGGGGTTGGGAACTCTGGGGCCAACGTCCTGACTTTC. Its translation is CASSLGVGNSGANVLTF.

The sample holds a few counts of this clone. V and J are TRBV30 and TRBJ1-2; D not certain. V lost 5 bases and J lost 5, with 12 bases in between. This CDR3 is built from 12 residues. Germline assignment: CDR1 GTSNPN and CDR2 SVGIG (reference sequence). The CDR3 is CAWGVGPYGYTF. In DNA, the CDR3 is TGTGCCTGGGGGGTAGGGCCTTATGGCTACACCTTC.

The chain employs TRBV9 and TRBJ1-3, with a tentative D call TRBD1 (5 bases). Between the trimmed V and J ends, which lost 4 bases and 4 bases, there was a span of 15 bases. The CDR3 extends over 15 amino acids. The germline V gene has CDR1 SGDLS and CDR2 YYNGEE. The CDR3 is CASSSPLGTGNTIYF. The CDR3 coding sequence is TGTGCCAGCAGCTCCCCTTTGGGGACCGGAAACACCATATATTTT.

This clone was seen only a few times. V usage is TRBV30 and J usage is TRBJ1-1; tentatively, D is TRBD1 (5 bases). The germline V gene encodes CDR1 GTSNPN and CDR2 SVGIG (reference sequence). V was cut by 1 base and J by 6 bases, with 9 bases left in between. The CDR3 has 12 amino acids. CDR3 residues: CAWSARAAEAFF. The CDR3, as DNA: TGTGCCTGGAGTGCCAGGGCGGCTGAAGCTTTCTTT. The complete variable domain, with remaining parts taken from reference TRBV30 and TRBJ1-1, reads SQTIHQWPATLVQPVGSPLSLECTVEGTSNPNLYWYRQAAGRGLQLLFYSVGIGQISSEVPQNLSASRPQDRQFILSSKKLLLSDSGFYLCAWSARAAEAFFGQGTRLTVV.

This clone was seen only a few times. The rearrangement links TRBV6-5 to TRBJ2-7; 7 bases match TRBD1. V lost 4 bases and J lost 2; bases outside the gene matches: 8. The V gene's germline CDR1 is MNHEY and CDR2 SVGAGI. The CDR3 extends over 15 amino acids. The CDR3 sequence is CASSFSGTETYEQYF. The CDR3 bases are TGTGCCAGCAGTTTCTCCGGGACAGAAACCTACGAGCAGTACTTC.